The 17 T cell receptor beta chains presented below share a single source sample, sequenced in a study of technical replicates of blood from a handful of donors. TCRdb keeps only in-frame clones here, not all; method: immunoSEQ multiplex PCR. The table records 60,000 to 70,000 clones, more than 95% of them present only once. The sequencing input was T cells isolated from PBMCs. These receptors came from a human donor in good health.

The J gene is TRBJ2-7, the V gene TRBV5-1, with 8 nucleotides matching TRBD1. This CDR3 contains 18 residues. V shed 1 base and J 2 bases; nucleotides not matched to a gene: 14. Germline V gene lookup returns CDR1 SGHRS and CDR2 YFSETQ. Here the CDR3 DNA reads TGCGCCAGCAGCTTGTTCGGGGGTCTAGGACAGGGCACCTACGAGCAGTACTTC. This encodes CASSLFGGLGQGTYEQYF.

This clone has just one count. The chain joins TRBV10-3 to TRBJ1-1, with unresolved D. The CDR3 has 14 amino acids. From germline, CDR1 is ENHRY and CDR2 SYGVKD. Trimming cost V 3 bases and J 7 bases, with 15 bases left between them. The CDR3, as DNA: TGTGCCATCAGTGATTTTCGGGGTTTTGGTGAAGCTTTCTTT. It yields the protein CAISDFRGFGEAFF.

This chain connects TRBV7-6 to TRBJ2-1, with 11 bases identical to TRBD2. CDR1 is SGHVS, CDR2 FNYEAQ, per germline. Germline trimming cut 5 bases from V and 8 bases from J; bases unmatched to any gene: 8. CDR3 length: 15 amino acids. CDR3 DNA: TGTGCCAGCAGCCCGACTATACTAGCGGGAGATGAGCAGTTCTTC. Its translation: CASSPTILAGDEQFF.

This chain connects TRBV19 to TRBJ2-7, with TRBD1 identical over 12 bases. The CDR3 has 16 amino acids. The ends lost 6 bases at V and 5 bases at J; junction bases unmatched: 11. Germline V CDR1 and CDR2: LNHDA, SQIVND (reference sequence). The CDR3 spells CASSNILGQGAHEQYF. The CDR3 DNA reads TGTGCCAGTAGCAACATCCTGGGACAGGGGGCCCACGAGCAGTACTTC.

The V and J genes are TRBV5-1 and TRBJ2-1, with 11 bases that match TRBD2. CDR1 and CDR2 (germline): SGHRS, YFSETQ. The CDR3 covers 14 residues. The trim removed 7 bases at V and 7 bases at J, leaving 7 bases unmatched. The CDR3 here is CASGRGTSGNEQFF. The CDR3 bases are TGCGCCAGCGGACGGGGGACTAGCGGAAATGAGCAGTTCTTC.

The chain links TRBV5-4 to TRBJ1-1; D not certain. V was shortened by 0 bases and J by 7 bases, with 16 bases between the two germline ends. CDR3 size: 15 residues. Germline V gene data show CDR1 as SGHNT and CDR2 as YYREEE (reference sequence). This chain's CDR3 is CASSLGRPLPDEAFF. CDR3 coding DNA: TGTGCCAGCAGCTTGGGTCGTCCGCTTCCAGATGAAGCTTTCTTT. The full variable domain, with the rest looked up from reference TRBV5-4 and TRBJ1-1, is ETGVTQSPTHLIKTRGQQVTLRCSSQSGHNTVSWYQQALGQGPQFIFQYYREEENGRGNFPPRFSGLQFPNYSSELNVNALELDDSALYLCASSLGRPLPDEAFFGQGTRLTVV.

This chain uses TRBV6-4 with TRBJ2-3; tentatively, D is TRBD1 (6 bases). V was shortened by 0 bases and J by 7 bases, with 17 bases between the two germline ends. The germline V gene encodes CDR1 MRHNA and CDR2 SNTAGT. The CDR3 sequence is 16 residues long. The CDR3 region has the DNA TGTGCCAGCAGTGACTCCAGGGGCCTCCGAGTGAATACGCAGTATTTT. As protein: CASSDSRGLRVNTQYF.

V is TRBV6-5 and J is TRBJ1-4, with 7 bases aligning to TRBD1. Trimming took 5 bases from V and 8 from J; bases not matched to a gene: 5. Looked up from germline, CDR1 is MNHEY and CDR2 is SVGAGI. The CDR3 runs to 13 residues. This CDR3 is CASSHRQGEKLFF. For the CDR3, the DNA is TGTGCCAGCAGTCATCGACAGGGAGAAAAACTGTTTTTT.

The chain joins TRBV6-5 to TRBJ2-5; D is undetermined. The germline CDR1 and CDR2 sequences are MNHEY and SVGAGI. CDR3 size: 15 residues. Deletions cut 0 bases from V and 5 bases from J, with 13 bases between. The CDR3 loop is CASSYSRTPVETQYF. In DNA, the CDR3 is TGTGCCAGCAGTTACTCCCGTACCCCGGTGGAGACCCAGTACTTC.

J is TRBJ1-1 and V is TRBV19, with TRBD1 matching 8 bases. CDR1 and CDR2 (germline): LNHDA, SQIVND (reference sequence). CDR3 size: 16 residues. With 0 bases clipped from V and 0 bases from J, the junction kept 3 bases outside the gene matches. The CDR3 DNA sequence: TGTGCCAGTAGTATAGAGGGACAGGTCATGAACACTGAAGCTTTCTTT. This sequence encodes CASSIEGQVMNTEAFF.

This chain uses TRBV6-5 with TRBJ2-7; the match to TRBD1 covers 9 bases. This CDR3 is 14 amino acids long. From germline, CDR1 is MNHEY and CDR2 SVGAGI. J gave up 5 bases and V 6 bases, and 8 bases lay outside the gene matches. CDR3: CASRPGTGPNEQYF. The CDR3 DNA follows: TGTGCCAGCAGACCCGGGACAGGGCCCAACGAGCAGTACTTC.

The chain links TRBV5-1 to TRBJ1-1, with no clear D. Germline values: CDR1 SGHRS, CDR2 YFSETQ. Trimming pared 3 bases from V and 10 bases from J, leaving 13 bases between. CDR3 length: 12 residues. Here the CDR3 DNA reads TGCGCCAGCAGCTCGTCAGACACTAGAGCTTTCTTT. It yields the protein CASSSSDTRAFF.

The count of this clone is one. V gene TRBV25-1 combines with J gene TRBJ1-2, with 7 positions matching TRBD1. The V gene's germline CDR1 is MGHDK and CDR2 SYGVNS. The CDR3 is 15 residues long. The V gene end was trimmed by 3 bases and the J gene end by 8 bases; junction bases not matched to a gene: 12. The CDR3 sequence is CASSDPSDRALGYTF. The DNA of the CDR3 is TGTGCCAGCAGTGATCCGTCCGACAGGGCGTTGGGCTACACCTTC.

This clone was found once. The rearrangement joins TRBV5-1 to TRBJ2-2, with a tentative D call TRBD2 (5 bases). The V end lost 5 bases, the J end lost 4 bases, and 9 bases lay between the germline ends. The length of the CDR3 is 13 residues. The germline CDR1 and CDR2 sequences are SGHRS and YFSETQ. The CDR3 sequence is CASRGDFTGELFF. For the CDR3, the DNA is TGCGCCAGCAGGGGAGACTTCACCGGGGAGCTGTTTTTT.

The V and J genes are TRBV5-1 and TRBJ1-1, with D possibly TRBD1 on 5 matching bases. V lost 1 base and J lost 8, with 15 bases in between. CDR1 SGHRS and CDR2 YFSETQ come from the germline V gene. CDR3 length equals 14 residues. DNA of the CDR3: TGCGCCAGCAGCTTGAGTGTTACAGGACAAGAAGCTTTCTTT. Amino acids: CASSLSVTGQEAFF.

The genes are TRBV6-5 and TRBJ1-2; 10 bases fit TRBD1. J gave up 6 bases and V 7 bases, and 11 bases lay outside the gene matches. The CDR3 extends over 15 amino acids. The germline V gene has CDR1 MNHEY and CDR2 SVGAGI. The CDR3 spells CASKFGTGVGDGYTF. The CDR3 bases are TGTGCCAGCAAATTCGGGACAGGGGTTGGGGATGGCTACACCTTC.

J is TRBJ1-2 and V is TRBV28; D remains ambiguous. Trimming removed 2 bases from V and 8 bases from J, with 15 bases in between. Germline CDR1 and CDR2: MDHEN and SYDVKM. The CDR3 spans 14 residues. This CDR3 reads CASSLVEGAQGYTF. The CDR3 nucleotides read TGTGCCAGCAGTTTAGTGGAGGGCGCTCAAGGCTACACCTTC.